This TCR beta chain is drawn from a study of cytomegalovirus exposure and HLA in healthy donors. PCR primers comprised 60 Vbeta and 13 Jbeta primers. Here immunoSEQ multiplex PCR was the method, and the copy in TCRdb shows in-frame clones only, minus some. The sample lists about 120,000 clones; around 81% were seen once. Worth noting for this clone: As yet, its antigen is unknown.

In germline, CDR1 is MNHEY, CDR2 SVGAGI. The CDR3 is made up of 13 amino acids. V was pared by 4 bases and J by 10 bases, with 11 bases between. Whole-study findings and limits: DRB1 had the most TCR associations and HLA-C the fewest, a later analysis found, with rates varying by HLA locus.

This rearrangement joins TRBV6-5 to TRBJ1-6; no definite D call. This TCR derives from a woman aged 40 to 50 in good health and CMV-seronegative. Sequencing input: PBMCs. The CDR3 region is CASSSISVSPLHF. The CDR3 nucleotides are TGTGCCAGCAGTTCAATCAGCGTCTCACCCCTCCACTTT.